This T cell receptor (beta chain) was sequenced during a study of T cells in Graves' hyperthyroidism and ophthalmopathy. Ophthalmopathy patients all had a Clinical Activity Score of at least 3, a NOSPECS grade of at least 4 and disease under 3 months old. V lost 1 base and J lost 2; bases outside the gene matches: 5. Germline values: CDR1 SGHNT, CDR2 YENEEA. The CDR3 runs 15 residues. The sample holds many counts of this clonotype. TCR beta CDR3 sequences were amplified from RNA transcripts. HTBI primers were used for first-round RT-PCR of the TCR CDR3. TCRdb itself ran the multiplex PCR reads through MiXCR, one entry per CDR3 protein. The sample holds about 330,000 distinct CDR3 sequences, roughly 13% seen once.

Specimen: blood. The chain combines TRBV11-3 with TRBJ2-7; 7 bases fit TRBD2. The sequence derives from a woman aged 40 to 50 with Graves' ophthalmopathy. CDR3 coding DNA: TGTGCCAGCAGCTTAGGGGGAGGGAGTGCCTACGAGCAGTACTTC. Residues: CASSLGGGSAYEQYF.